The 32 T cell receptor beta chains in this list originate from one sample, sequenced in a study of breast tumors, draining lymph nodes, adjacent tissues. TCRdb used MiXCR to reprocess the multiplex PCR reads, holding one entry per CDR3 protein. This sample carries approximately 230,000 distinct CDR3 sequences, less than 35% of them seen once, and the ten largest clones take over 3.5%. Samples came from axillary lymph nodes draining the breast cancer. Input material: axillary lymph node tissue. These receptors came from a female donor with breast cancer. Some clones in this sample may be carry-over from other donors' samples.

The chain combines TRBV9 with TRBJ1-1; a possible D gene is TRBD1 (6 bases). The V end was cut by 3 bases, the J end by 5 bases, with 11 bases between. CDR3 length: 13 amino acids. The germline gives CDR1 SGDLS, CDR2 YYNGEE. The CDR3 DNA is TGTGCCAGCAGCGGGACAGTAAGGACTGAAGCTTTCTTT. Protein: CASSGTVRTEAFF.

The chain carries TRBV7-3 and TRBJ2-7, with TRBD2 matching 8 bases. CDR3 size: 14 residues. Per germline, CDR1 SGHTA and CDR2 FQGTGA. V shed 6 bases, J shed 4 bases, and the junction held 8 bases outside the gene matches. The CDR3 sequence: CASRWDGRAYEQYF. The CDR3 bases are TGTGCCAGCAGATGGGACGGGAGGGCTTACGAGCAGTACTTC.

This clonotype was counted a few times. Possible read error: a much larger clone is one base away. The chain employs TRBV14 and TRBJ1-2, with D possibly matching TRBD1 (5 bases). Germline values: CDR1 SGHDN, CDR2 FVKESK. The CDR3 contains 16 residues. In DNA form, the CDR3 reads TGTGCCAGCAGCCAAGCTGGAGGGGCAGATCACTATGCCTACACCTTC. Translating gives CASSQAGGADHYAYTF.

Concerning this clonotype itself: In this CDR3 the conserved last residue, phenylalanine or tryptophan, is missing, so a read error is likely. The DNA is omitted, as the CDR3 cannot be located on it reliably, and the CDR3 follows TCRdb's listing. The chain employs TRBV11-3 and TRBJ1-6; the listed D gene, TRBD1, was not tested against the DNA. The CDR3 has 9 amino acids, counting both end residues. Germline assignment: CDR1 SGHNT and CDR2 YENEEA. The chain's CDR3 is CADDSHLHS.

This rearrangement joins TRBV5-6 to TRBJ2-5, with 10 bases aligning to TRBD2. Trimming took 2 bases from V and 5 from J; bases not matched to a gene: 15. Germline CDR1 reads SGHDT; CDR2 reads YYEEEE. This CDR3 has 18 amino acids. CDR3 DNA sequence: TGTGCCAGCAGCTTTTTTTCTAGCGGGGGTTCGGGCCGTGAGACCCAGTACTTC. This codes for CASSFFSSGGSGRETQYF.

This clonotype was seen ten or more times. V usage is TRBV14 and J usage is TRBJ2-7; TRBD2 matches 15 bases. Germline CDR1 is SGHDN and CDR2 is FVKESK. This CDR3 comprises 15 residues. V lost 5 bases and J lost 3; bases outside the gene matches: 2. CDR3 bases: TGTGCCAGCAGCTGGGGACTAGCGGGAGGCTACGAGCAGTACTTC. This sequence encodes CASSWGLAGGYEQYF.

This clonotype was observed at least ten times. V gene TRBV10-3 combines with J gene TRBJ2-2; D may be TRBD2 (5 bases). CDR1 is ENHRY and CDR2 is SYGVKD in the germline V gene. The CDR3 is made up of 14 amino acids. Trimming took off 11 bases at V and 0 bases at J, with 13 bases between the two ends. The CDR3: CAAGGPANTGELFF. DNA for the CDR3: TGTGCCGCCGGCGGGCCAGCGAACACCGGGGAGCTGTTTTTT.

This clonotype was observed at least ten times. The chain links TRBV19 to TRBJ2-7; TRBD2 matches 10 bases. Germline V gene data show CDR1 as LNHDA and CDR2 as SQIVND (reference sequence). V lost 5 bases, J lost 0 bases, and 22 bases stayed unmatched. The CDR3 contains 21 residues. DNA of the CDR3: TGTGCCAGTAGTTCCGGGGCTAGCGGGAGTGGTCCCTTGGGGAGCTCCTACGAGCAGTACTTC. Amino acid sequence: CASSSGASGSGPLGSSYEQYF.

The sample holds many counts of this clonotype. The chain has TRBV20-1 and TRBJ2-1; 10 bases are shared with TRBD2. V lost 3 bases and J lost 6; bases outside the gene matches: 11. Looked up from germline, CDR1 is DFQATT and CDR2 is SNEGSKA (reference sequence). The CDR3 runs 16 residues. In DNA, the CDR3 is TGCAGTGCTAGTAAGGTAGCGGGAGGAATTAGCAATGAGCAGTTCTTC. It codes for CSASKVAGGISNEQFF.

About this clonotype: As the CDR3 is not closed by the conserved phenylalanine or tryptophan, this likely results from a read error. The V call is TRBV6-4, the J call TRBJ2-6; unclear D gene. Germline V gives CDR1 MRHNA, CDR2 SNTAGT. The CDR3 has 9 residues. V lost 5 bases to trimming and J lost 15 bases, with 5 bases between them. The CDR3 protein is CASSSALTS. CDR3 nucleotide sequence: TGTGCCAGCAGTTCCGCCCTGACTAGC.

There are many counts of this clonotype. The chain links TRBV9 to TRBJ2-7, with TRBD2 matching over 14 bases. V lost 4 bases, J lost 4 bases, and 4 bases stayed unmatched. CDR1 is SGDLS, CDR2 YYNGEE, per germline. This CDR3 spans 15 amino acids. The CDR3 loop is CASSSGTSGSYEQYF. As DNA, the CDR3 is TGTGCCAGCAGCTCCGGGACTAGCGGGAGTTACGAGCAGTACTTC.

There are many counts of this clonotype. The chain links TRBV14 to TRBJ1-4; 7 nucleotides line up with TRBD1. The V gene's germline CDR1 is SGHDN and CDR2 FVKESK. The CDR3 is 13 residues long. V shed 7 bases, J shed 3 bases, and the junction held 2 bases outside the gene matches. The CDR3 reads CASNRGANEKLFF. The CDR3 DNA follows: TGTGCCAGCAACAGGGGAGCTAATGAAAAACTGTTTTTT.

The chain combines TRBV10-3 with TRBJ2-3; TRBD2 aligns across 10 bases. V lost 6 bases to trimming and J lost 5 bases; unmatched junction nucleotides: 5. CDR1 and CDR2 (germline): ENHRY, SYGVKD. This CDR3 spans 14 amino acids. CDR3 amino acids: CAIRLAGGIDTQYF. The CDR3 region has the DNA TGTGCCATCAGATTAGCGGGGGGCATAGATACGCAGTATTTT.

This chain links TRBV9 with TRBJ1-4, with D possibly being TRBD1 (5 bases). Germline V gene data show CDR1 as SGDLS and CDR2 as YYNGEE. V was clipped by 0 bases and J by 5 bases, with 26 bases between them. The CDR3 runs to 20 residues. CDR3 region: CASSVAPSGAVMGVNEKLFF. For the CDR3, the DNA is TGTGCCAGCAGCGTAGCTCCTAGCGGGGCTGTGATGGGCGTGAATGAAAAACTGTTTTTT.

The chain has TRBV5-1 and TRBJ2-6, with 7 bases matching TRBD2. V trimming: 4 bases; J trimming: 2 bases; junction bases outside the gene matches: 6. This CDR3 is built from 16 residues. CDR1 and CDR2 (germline): SGHRS, YFSETQ. The CDR3, as DNA: TGCGCCAGCAGCCAGACCGCGGGGGCTGGGGCCAACGTCCTGACTTTC. Translating it yields CASSQTAGAGANVLTF.

This clonotype was seen ten or more times. A much more abundant neighbour one base away suggests this may be a read error. The genes are TRBV7-3 and TRBJ2-6; TRBD1 might be the D (5 bases). The germline gives CDR1 SGHTA, CDR2 FQGTGA. This CDR3 contains 15 residues. The CDR3 sequence: CASSLEATGANVLPF. The CDR3 nucleotides read TGTGCCAGCAGCTTAGAAGCAACTGGGGCCAACGTCCTGCCTTTC. The whole variable domain, remainder taken from reference TRBV7-3 and TRBJ2-6, is GAGVSQTPSNKVTEKGKYVELRCDPISGHTALYWYRQSLGQGPEFLIYFQGTGAADDSGLPNDRFFAVRPEGSVSTLKIQRTERGDSAVYLCASSLEATGANVLPFGAGSRLTVL.

This clonotype occurred many times. In DNA form, the CDR3 reads TGCAGTGCTAGCTCCCTAGCGTACACCGGGGAGCTGTTTTTT. Translating gives CSASSLAYTGELFF. V usage is TRBV20-1 and J usage is TRBJ2-2; D might be TRBD2 (6 bases). The length of the CDR3 is 14 residues. The germline gives CDR1 DFQATT, CDR2 SNEGSKA (reference sequence). V lost 3 bases and J 3 bases, leaving 11 bases between the germline ends.

V gene TRBV7-9 combines with J gene TRBJ1-6; D is unclear. CDR1 SEHNR and CDR2 FQNEAQ come from the germline V gene (reference sequence). Trimming cost V 2 bases and J 10 bases, with 9 bases left between them. This CDR3 has 13 residues. As DNA, the CDR3 is TGTGCCAGCAGCTTATCGGGAGGATCACCCCTCCACTTT. It specifies CASSLSGGSPLHF.

The rearrangement links TRBV27 to TRBJ1-5, with D uncertain. CDR1 MNHEY and CDR2 SMNVEV come from the germline V gene (reference sequence). With 5 bases removed from V and 2 bases from J, the gap between germline ends came to 10 bases. This CDR3 region has 14 residues. As DNA, the CDR3 is TGTGCCAGCAGTCAGCTTGGTGGCAATCAGCCCCAGCATTTT. It codes for CASSQLGGNQPQHF.

This clonotype was counted many times. V and J are TRBV4-2 and TRBJ2-3; D possibly matches TRBD1 or TRBD2 (5 bases each). The CDR3 is 15 residues long. From germline, CDR1 is LGHNA and CDR2 YNFKEQ. Trimming stripped 1 base from V and 2 bases from J, with 10 bases between. The CDR3 coding sequence is TGTGCCAGCAGCCAAGCGGGACCATCCACAGATACGCAGTATTTT. This codes for CASSQAGPSTDTQYF.

This chain connects TRBV20-1 to TRBJ2-2, with 16 bases matching TRBD2. Trimming cost V 5 bases and J 8 bases; bases outside gene matches: 5. The CDR3 is made up of 15 amino acids. Per the germline V gene, CDR1 is DFQATT and CDR2 is SNEGSKA (reference sequence). DNA of the CDR3: TGCAGTGCTCCCGGGACTAGCGGGGGGGGTGGGGAGCTGTTTTTT. The encoded protein is CSAPGTSGGGGELFF.

This chain uses TRBV2 with TRBJ2-7, with a tentative D call TRBD2 (6 bases). From germline, CDR1 is SNHLY and CDR2 FYNNEI. This CDR3 region has 16 residues. V dropped 6 bases and J dropped 1 base, with 19 bases sitting between them. The CDR3, as DNA: TGTGCCAGCAGGGCGGGGCTTCTCTGGGGTTCCTACGAGCAGTACTTC. Protein sequence: CASRAGLLWGSYEQYF.

This clonotype was seen once. The rearrangement uses TRBV24-1 and TRBJ1-5, with D unresolved. The germline CDR1 and CDR2 sequences are KGHDR and SFDVKD. Trimming stripped 3 bases from V and 9 bases from J, with 11 bases between. CDR3 length equals 13 residues. The CDR3 here is CATSDGLDWPQHF. CDR3 nucleotide sequence: TGTGCCACCAGTGATGGACTAGATTGGCCCCAGCATTTT.

In regard to this clonotype: The junction differs from germline at one of its ends, possibly a read error. The chain links TRBV11-3 to TRBJ2-1, with 8 bases that match TRBD1. Germline lookup yields CDR1 SGHNT and CDR2 YENEEA. The CDR3 runs 15 residues. The CDR3 DNA reads as TGTGCCTGCAGCTTTACAGGGGGTCAGTACAATGAGCAGTTCTTC. As protein: CACSFTGGQYNEQFF. The variable domain in full, completed from reference TRBV11-3 and TRBJ2-1, reads EAGVVQSPRYKIIEKKQPVAFWCNPISGHNTLYWYLQNLGQGPELLIRYENEEAVDDSQLPKDRFSAERLKGVDSTLKIQPAELGDSAVYLCACSFTGGQYNEQFFGPGTRLTVL.

This clonotype was recorded many times. The CDR3 coding sequence is TGTGCCAGTAGTAATCTGGTGTGGGGACAGGGGAACACCGGGGAGCTGTTTTTT. Translated: CASSNLVWGQGNTGELFF. The chain employs TRBV19 and TRBJ2-2, with TRBD1 matching 9 bases. V was clipped by 4 bases and J by 1 base; unmatched bases: 10. The CDR3 totals 18 residues. Germline CDR1 and CDR2: LNHDA and SQIVND (reference sequence).

The J gene is TRBJ1-5, the V gene TRBV24-1, with a possible D match to TRBD1 (6 bases). The germline CDR1 and CDR2 sequences are KGHDR and SFDVKD. The CDR3 sequence is 16 residues long. The V end lost 6 bases, the J end lost 2 bases, and 16 bases lay between the germline ends. In nucleotides, the CDR3 is TGTGCCACCAGTATTTGGCGGGAGGGGGGCAATCAGCCCCAGCATTTT. This translates into CATSIWREGGNQPQHF.

V and J are TRBV11-3 and TRBJ2-3, with 7 bases fitting TRBD2. V trimming: 5 bases; J trimming: 0 bases; junction bases outside the gene matches: 11. Germline CDR1 reads SGHNT; CDR2 reads YENEEA. The CDR3 spans 17 residues. The CDR3 nucleotides read TGTGCCAGCAGCCAAGATGGGACTACCGGGAGCACAGATACGCAGTATTTT. Encoded protein: CASSQDGTTGSTDTQYF.

This clonotype has ten or more counts. This chain links TRBV5-1 with TRBJ2-5; D is possibly TRBD1 or TRBD2 (6 bases each). Trimming pared 0 bases from V and 5 bases from J, leaving 14 bases between. Germline assignment: CDR1 SGHRS and CDR2 YFSETQ. The CDR3 spans 15 residues. The CDR3 loop is CASSLADGGRETQYF. The CDR3 nucleotides are TGCGCCAGCAGCTTGGCCGATGGGGGGCGTGAGACCCAGTACTTC.

This clonotype was counted many times. The CDR3 sequence is CASSPLEGEKLFF. The DNA of the CDR3 is TGTGCCAGCTCACCACTGGAGGGAGAAAAACTGTTTTTT. The V and J genes are TRBV18 and TRBJ1-4, with unresolved D. V was cut by 1 base and J by 8 bases, with 8 bases left in between. The CDR3 sequence is 13 residues long. The germline V gene encodes CDR1 KGHSH and CDR2 LQKENI.

This clonotype was observed at least ten times. V gene TRBV20-1 combines with J gene TRBJ2-7; TRBD1 aligns across 9 bases. Unmatched junction bases numbered 6, after V lost 4 bases and J lost 5 bases. Germline V gene sequence: CDR1 DFQATT, CDR2 SNEGSKA (reference sequence). The CDR3 sequence is 13 residues long. The CDR3 loop reads CSAIRDRVNEQYF. DNA for the CDR3: TGCAGTGCTATCCGGGACAGGGTTAACGAGCAGTACTTC.

This clonotype showed up many times. This chain joins TRBV20-1 and TRBJ2-7; 9 bases are shared with TRBD1. Germline values: CDR1 DFQATT, CDR2 SNEGSKA (reference sequence). Trimming took 5 bases from V and 4 from J; bases not matched to a gene: 9. CDR3 length equals 14 residues. The CDR3, as DNA: TGCAGTGCTGGCTTGGGACAGGGTCGGTACGAGCAGTACTTC. It codes for CSAGLGQGRYEQYF.

This clonotype has a count of ten or more. The chain joins TRBV9 to TRBJ2-3; 7 nucleotides match TRBD1. The CDR3 is 15 residues long. The J segment lost 2 bases and the V segment lost 1 base, leaving 4 bases of the junction unmatched. The germline CDR1 and CDR2 sequences are SGDLS and YYNGEE. The CDR3 bases are TGTGCCAGCAGCGTAAGGACAGGTGCCACAGATACGCAGTATTTT. It encodes CASSVRTGATDTQYF.